This T cell receptor beta chain was sequenced for a study of blood T cell repertoires in COVID-19. In the study overall: Samples came from the United States, Italy and Spain, spanning acute and convalescent COVID-19. PBMCs, B-cell-depleted T cells, or T cells were the source of the cDNA or gDNA that made up the material.

The V gene's germline CDR1 is KGHSH and CDR2 LQKENI. Deletions cut 4 bases from V and 0 bases from J, with 9 bases between. CDR3 length: 14 residues. Sequenced by immunoSEQ multiplex PCR; TCRdb stores in-frame clones only, minus some. In the table there are 290,000 or so clones, approximately 86% of which are singletons. Sequencing input: peripheral blood. The receptor comes from a man younger than 35 with active or convalescent COVID-19. This chain joins TRBV18 and TRBJ1-1; D might be TRBD1 (6 bases). CDR3 residues: CASSLQGLNTEAFF. The DNA for the CDR3 is TGTGCCAGCTCACTACAGGGACTGAACACTGAAGCTTTCTTT.